The sequence of this T cell receptor (beta chain) was determined in a study of human T cells and chemical hapten exposure. The CDR3 contains 13 residues. V lost 6 bases and J lost 1, with 9 bases in between. Per the germline V gene, CDR1 is SQVTM and CDR2 is ANQGSEA. Described time point: patch test 2, 6 weeks after DPC sensitization. The treatment: therapeutic diphenylcyclopropenone sensitization with weekly scalp DPC. TCRdb processed the RACE reads anew with MiXCR; each CDR3 protein has one entry. The repertoire consists of 84,000 or so distinct CDR3 sequences, with 9.5% to 13% occurring once and the leading ten covering 2% to 2.5%. This clonotype appeared a few times.

This chain joins TRBV29-1 and TRBJ2-2; TRBD2 might be the D (5 bases). This TCR came from a woman aged 30 to 39 with alopecia areata. Some clones in this sample may be carry-over from other donors' samples. The source material was whole blood, sampled in connection with sensitization to the hapten diphenylcyclopropenone (DPC). CDR3 in amino acids: CSVRRGNTGELFF. The CDR3 nucleotides read TGCAGCGTGCGACGGGGGAACACCGGGGAGCTGTTTTTT.